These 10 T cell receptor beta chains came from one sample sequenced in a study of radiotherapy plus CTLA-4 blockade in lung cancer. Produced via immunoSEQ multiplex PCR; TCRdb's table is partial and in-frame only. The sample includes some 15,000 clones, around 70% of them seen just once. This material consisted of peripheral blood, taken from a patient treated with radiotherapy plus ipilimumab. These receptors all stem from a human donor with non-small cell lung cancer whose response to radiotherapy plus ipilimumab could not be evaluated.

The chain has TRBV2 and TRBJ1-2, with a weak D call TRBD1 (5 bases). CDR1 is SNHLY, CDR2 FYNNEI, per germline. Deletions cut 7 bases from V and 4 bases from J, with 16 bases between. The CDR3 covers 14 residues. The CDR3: CASKGQGAIYGYTF. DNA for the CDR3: TGTGCCAGCAAAGGTCAAGGGGCCATCTATGGCTACACCTTC.

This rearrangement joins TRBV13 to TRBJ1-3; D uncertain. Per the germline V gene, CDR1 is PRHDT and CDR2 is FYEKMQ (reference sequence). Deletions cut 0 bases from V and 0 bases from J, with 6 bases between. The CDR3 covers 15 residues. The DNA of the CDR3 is TGTGCCAGCAGCTTAGGCGCTAGCTCTGGAAACACCATATATTTT. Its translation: CASSLGASSGNTIYF.

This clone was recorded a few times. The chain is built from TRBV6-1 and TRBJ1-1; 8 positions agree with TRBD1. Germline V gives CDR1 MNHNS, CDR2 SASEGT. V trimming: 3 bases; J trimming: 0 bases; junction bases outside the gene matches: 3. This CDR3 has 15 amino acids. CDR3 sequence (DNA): TGTGCCAGCAGTGAGCCACAGGGGGTGAACACTGAAGCTTTCTTT. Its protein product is CASSEPQGVNTEAFF.

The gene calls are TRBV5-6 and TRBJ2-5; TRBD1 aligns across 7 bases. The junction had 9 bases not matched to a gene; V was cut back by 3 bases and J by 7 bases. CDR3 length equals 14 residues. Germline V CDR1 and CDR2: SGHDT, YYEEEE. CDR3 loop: CASSWDSAGGTQYF. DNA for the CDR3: TGTGCCAGCAGCTGGGACAGCGCCGGCGGGACCCAGTACTTC.

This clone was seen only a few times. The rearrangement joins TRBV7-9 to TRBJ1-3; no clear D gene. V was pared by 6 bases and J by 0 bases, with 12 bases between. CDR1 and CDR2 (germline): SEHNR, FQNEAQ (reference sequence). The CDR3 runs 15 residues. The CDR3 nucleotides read TGTGCCAGCAGGGCCGGGGTCCTCTCTGGAAACACCATATATTTT. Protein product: CASRAGVLSGNTIYF.

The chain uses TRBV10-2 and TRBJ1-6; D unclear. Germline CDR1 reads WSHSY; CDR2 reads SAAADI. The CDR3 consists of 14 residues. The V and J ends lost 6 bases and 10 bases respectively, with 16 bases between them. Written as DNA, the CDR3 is TGCGCCAGCAGAATCCCGCGGGATGAGTCACCCCTCCACTTT. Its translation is CASRIPRDESPLHF.

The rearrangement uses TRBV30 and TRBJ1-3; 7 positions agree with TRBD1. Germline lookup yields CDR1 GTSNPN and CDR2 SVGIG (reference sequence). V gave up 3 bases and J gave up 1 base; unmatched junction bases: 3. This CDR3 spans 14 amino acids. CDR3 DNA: TGTGCCTGGAGGTCAGGGGGGTCTGGAAACACCATATATTTT. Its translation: CAWRSGGSGNTIYF.

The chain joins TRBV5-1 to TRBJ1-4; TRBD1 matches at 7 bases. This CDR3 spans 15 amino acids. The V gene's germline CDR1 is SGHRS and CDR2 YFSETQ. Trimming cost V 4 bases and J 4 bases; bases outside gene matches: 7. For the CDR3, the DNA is TGCGCCAGCAGCCTCACAGGGGCCCTTAATGAAAAACTGTTTTTT. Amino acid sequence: CASSLTGALNEKLFF. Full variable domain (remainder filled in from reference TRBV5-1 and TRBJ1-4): KAGVTQTPRYLIKTRGQQVTLSCSPISGHRSVSWYQQTPGQGLQFLFEYFSETQRNKGNFPGRFSGRQFSNSRSEMNVSTLELGDSALYLCASSLTGALNEKLFFGSGTQLSVL.

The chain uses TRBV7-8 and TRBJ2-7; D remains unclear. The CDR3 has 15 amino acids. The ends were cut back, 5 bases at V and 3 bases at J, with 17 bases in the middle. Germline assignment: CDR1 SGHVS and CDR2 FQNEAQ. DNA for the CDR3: TGTGCCAGCAGCCCGCCCCCTGCGGCGGTCTACGAGCAGTACTTC. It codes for CASSPPPAAVYEQYF.

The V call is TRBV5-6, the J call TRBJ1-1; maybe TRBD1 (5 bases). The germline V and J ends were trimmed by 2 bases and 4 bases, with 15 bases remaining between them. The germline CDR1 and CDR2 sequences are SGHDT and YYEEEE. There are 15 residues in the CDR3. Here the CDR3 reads CASSFGGGLGTEAFF. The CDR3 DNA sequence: TGTGCCAGCAGCTTTGGGGGGGGGTTGGGCACTGAAGCTTTCTTT.